What follows is one T cell receptor beta chain and its context. The PCR made use of 60 Vbeta and 13 Jbeta primers. The repertoire was sequenced with immunoSEQ multiplex PCR; TCRdb's copy has only in-frame clones and lacks some. The table records 100,000 to 150,000 clones, about 81% of them present only once. The record originates from a study of cytomegalovirus exposure and HLA in healthy donors. Nominal health characterized the donors when sampled, though unrecorded immune exposures were likely. Germline-derived CDR1 and CDR2 are LNHDA and SQIVND (reference sequence). The CDR3 loop spans 14 amino acids. The V gene lost 6 bases and the J gene lost 1 base, with 11 bases spanning the gap.

The sequence derives from a woman aged 25 to 45 in good health and CMV-seronegative. V gene TRBV19 combines with J gene TRBJ2-3; possibly TRBD2 for D (6 bases). Sequencing was performed on PBMCs. CDR3 loop: CASRISSGTDTQYF. The CDR3 coding sequence is TGTGCCAGTAGAATTTCTAGCGGCACAGATACGCAGTATTTT.